A single sample is the source of the 30 T cell receptor beta chains below, sequenced in a study of cytomegalovirus exposure and HLA in healthy donors. The PCR employed 60 Vbeta primers together with 13 Jbeta primers. Generated by immunoSEQ multiplex PCR, the TCRdb table keeps only in-frame clones and is missing some. In the table there are some 160,000 clones, around 79% of which are singletons. The material sequenced was PBMCs. All receptors come from a woman aged 45-60 years in good health and CMV-seronegative.

V gene TRBV27 combines with J gene TRBJ2-3; no clear D gene. CDR3 length equals 12 residues. V lost 4 bases and J lost 8, with 10 bases in between. CDR1 and CDR2 from the germline V gene are MNHEY and SMNVEV (reference sequence). CDR3 sequence: CASSSSQATQYF. The CDR3, as DNA: TGTGCCAGCAGTTCGTCCCAGGCTACGCAGTATTTT.

The chain employs TRBV27 and TRBJ1-5; 7 bases fit TRBD1. Trimming at V came to 6 bases and at J to 7 bases, leaving 9 bases not matched to a gene. CDR1 and CDR2 from the germline V gene are MNHEY and SMNVEV (reference sequence). The CDR3 is 14 amino acids. The chain's CDR3 is CASSLKGAQQPQHF. CDR3 bases: TGTGCCAGCAGCCTGAAGGGGGCTCAACAGCCCCAGCATTTT.

This sequence joins TRBV7-9 and TRBJ2-2, with D perhaps matching TRBD2 (7 bases). CDR1 SEHNR and CDR2 FQNEAQ come from the germline V gene (reference sequence). Trimming took off 0 bases at V and 5 bases at J, with 22 bases between the two ends. The CDR3 sequence is 19 residues long. CDR3 residues: CASSLAGIRSGGRTGELFF. The CDR3 DNA follows: TGTGCCAGCAGCTTAGCGGGCATCCGTTCGGGGGGCCGGACCGGGGAGCTGTTTTTT.

This clone has just a few counts. The V and J genes are TRBV9 and TRBJ1-3, with TRBD1 matching 8 bases. The CDR3 is 16 residues long. Trimming took 3 bases from V and 2 from J; bases not matched to a gene: 7. CDR1 is SGDLS and CDR2 is YYNGEE in the germline V gene. The CDR3 region is CASSEGTGVAGNTIYF. The CDR3 DNA reads TGTGCCAGCAGCGAGGGGACAGGCGTTGCTGGAAACACCATATATTTT.

The rearrangement links TRBV10-3 to TRBJ1-5, with D perhaps TRBD1 (5 bases). This CDR3 spans 13 amino acids. CDR1 and CDR2 from the germline V gene are ENHRY and SYGVKD. The germline V and J ends were trimmed by 7 bases and 4 bases, with 11 bases remaining between them. DNA for the CDR3: TGTGCCATCAATGGGGGAGGGAATCAGCCCCAGCATTTT. Its translation: CAINGGGNQPQHF.

The chain uses TRBV10-1 and TRBJ1-1; possibly TRBD1 for D (5 bases). CDR1 is WNHNN, CDR2 SYGVQD, per germline (reference sequence). The CDR3 totals 13 residues. V was clipped by 3 bases and J by 3 bases, with 8 bases between them. The CDR3 region is CASSEDSYTEAFF. In DNA, the CDR3 is TGCGCCAGCAGTGAAGACAGTTACACTGAAGCTTTCTTT.

The chain joins TRBV9 to TRBJ2-7; maybe TRBD2 (6 bases). The V gene lost 4 bases and the J gene lost 7 bases, with 21 bases spanning the gap. In germline, CDR1 is SGDLS, CDR2 YYNGEE. CDR3 length equals 15 residues. CDR3 in amino acids: CASSPRGTPGREQYF. CDR3 nucleotide sequence: TGTGCCAGCAGCCCCCGGGGGACTCCGGGAAGGGAGCAGTACTTC.

The rearrangement links TRBV7-9 to TRBJ2-7; D is perhaps TRBD2 (5 bases). Germline-derived CDR1 and CDR2 are SEHNR and FQNEAQ (reference sequence). The length of the CDR3 is 14 residues. V gave up 4 bases and J gave up 2 bases, with 12 bases separating them. DNA of the CDR3: TGTGCCAGCAGCTGGGAAAGCGGAACCTACGAGCAGTACTTC. Its protein is CASSWESGTYEQYF. Full variable domain (rest looked up from reference TRBV7-9 and TRBJ2-7): DTGVSQNPRHKITKRGQNVTFRCDPISEHNRLYWYRQTLGQGPEFLTYFQNEAQLEKSRLLSDRFSAERPKGSFSTLEIQRTEQGDSAMYLCASSWESGTYEQYFGPGTRLTVT.

The rearrangement uses TRBV29-1 and TRBJ1-2; 9 nucleotides agree with TRBD1. Germline V CDR1 and CDR2: SQVTM, ANQGSEA. V gave up 6 bases and J gave up 5 bases; unmatched junction bases: 7. The CDR3 spans 13 residues. The CDR3 DNA reads as TGCAGCGTAATGAGGACAGGGGATTATGGCTACACCTTC. It specifies CSVMRTGDYGYTF.

CDR3 residues: CASRTGTSGSGELFF. CDR3 DNA: TGCGCCAGCAGGACGGGGACTAGCGGATCCGGGGAGCTGTTTTTT. The chain is built from TRBV5-1 and TRBJ2-2, with 11 nucleotides matching TRBD2. This CDR3 region has 15 residues. Trimming cost V 5 bases and J 6 bases; bases outside gene matches: 6. From germline, CDR1 is SGHRS and CDR2 YFSETQ.

The chain employs TRBV5-1 and TRBJ2-5, with 8 bases identical to TRBD1. This CDR3 comprises 16 residues. Trimming took 4 bases from V and 4 from J; bases not matched to a gene: 12. Germline V gene lookup returns CDR1 SGHRS and CDR2 YFSETQ. This CDR3 reads CASSVGTTGVGETQYF. The CDR3 bases are TGCGCCAGCAGCGTAGGGACGACAGGGGTGGGAGAGACCCAGTACTTC.

This clone showed up just a few times. The V call is TRBV5-1, the J call TRBJ2-1; 11 bases align to TRBD1. Germline trimming cut 4 bases from V and 7 bases from J; bases unmatched to any gene: 10. The germline CDR1 and CDR2 sequences are SGHRS and YFSETQ. The CDR3 contains 16 residues. The CDR3 nucleotides read TGCGCCAGCAGCACGAACCGGGACAGGGGGGCTAATGAGCAGTTCTTC. The encoded protein is CASSTNRDRGANEQFF.

V and J are TRBV11-3 and TRBJ2-3, with 8 bases that match TRBD2. The CDR3 loop spans 16 amino acids. V shed 3 bases and J 4 bases; nucleotides not matched to a gene: 9. Germline V gene sequence: CDR1 SGHNT, CDR2 YENEEA. This CDR3 is CASSLGRGLEADTQYF. The CDR3 DNA sequence: TGTGCCAGCAGCTTGGGCCGGGGACTAGAGGCAGATACGCAGTATTTT.

The chain joins TRBV10-3 to TRBJ1-1, with TRBD1 matching over 7 bases. With 7 bases clipped from V and 2 bases from J, the junction kept 4 bases outside the gene matches. There are 13 residues in the CDR3. Germline lookup yields CDR1 ENHRY and CDR2 SYGVKD. This CDR3 reads CAITDRSNTEAFF. The CDR3 nucleotides are TGTGCCATCACGGACAGGTCAAACACTGAAGCTTTCTTT.

The CDR3 DNA is TGTGCCAGCAGCTTCGGACTAGTGGAGAGCGCCGGGGAGCTGTTTTTT. This translates into CASSFGLVESAGELFF. The chain recombines TRBV5-4 with TRBJ2-2; the match to TRBD2 covers 7 bases. Germline V gives CDR1 SGHNT, CDR2 YYREEE (reference sequence). The CDR3 contains 16 residues. The V segment lost 2 bases and the J segment 6 bases; nucleotides outside the gene matches: 10. Full variable domain (missing parts from reference TRBV5-4 and TRBJ2-2): ETGVTQSPTHLIKTRGQQVTLRCSSQSGHNTVSWYQQALGQGPQFIFQYYREEENGRGNFPPRFSGLQFPNYSSELNVNALELDDSALYLCASSFGLVESAGELFFGEGSRLTVL.

This chain's CDR3 is CASSRTGEGSPLHF. The CDR3 DNA reads as TGTGCCAGCAGTCGGACAGGGGAAGGGTCACCCCTCCACTTT. The genes are TRBV6-1 and TRBJ1-6; 9 bases map to TRBD1. This CDR3 has 14 residues. J was trimmed by 10 bases and V by 5 bases; bases with no gene match: 6. The germline CDR1 and CDR2 sequences are MNHNS and SASEGT.

The chain's CDR3 is CASTTGTSPNEQFF. As DNA, the CDR3 is TGCGCCAGTACGACCGGGACTAGCCCCAATGAGCAGTTCTTC. The chain carries TRBV5-1 and TRBJ2-1; TRBD2 matches at 9 bases. V lost 8 bases to trimming and J lost 6 bases; unmatched junction nucleotides: 9. CDR1 is SGHRS and CDR2 is YFSETQ in the germline V gene. The CDR3 spans 14 residues.

This chain uses TRBV7-9 with TRBJ2-3; D is uncertain. This CDR3 has 14 residues. The V gene's germline CDR1 is SEHNR and CDR2 FQNEAQ (reference sequence). The V end lost 1 base, the J end lost 0 bases, and 5 bases lay between the germline ends. The CDR3 loop is CASSLGHSTDTQYF. CDR3 sequence (DNA): TGTGCCAGCAGCTTAGGACACAGCACAGATACGCAGTATTTT.

On this clone: Within the sample, other DNA sequences also encode this same CDR3. V usage is TRBV27 and J usage is TRBJ1-1; D not resolved. The CDR3 extends over 11 amino acids. Trimming took 2 bases from V and 8 from J, leaving 6 bases between them. Germline assignment: CDR1 MNHEY and CDR2 SMNVEV (reference sequence). CDR3 loop: CASSLRGEAFF. CDR3 bases: TGTGCCAGCAGTTTAAGAGGGGAAGCTTTCTTT.

The chain is built from TRBV2 and TRBJ1-5, with a tentative D call TRBD1 (6 bases). There are 15 residues in the CDR3. V lost 6 bases and J 5 bases, leaving 17 bases between the germline ends. Per the germline V gene, CDR1 is SNHLY and CDR2 is FYNNEI. The CDR3 DNA reads as TGTGCCAGCAGCCGAGGGGGGGACACTTATCAGCCCCAGCATTTT. It specifies CASSRGGDTYQPQHF.

This clone is a singleton in its sample. The chain couples TRBV4-3 to TRBJ1-3; D remains ambiguous. CDR3 size: 16 residues. Germline V gene data show CDR1 as LGHNA and CDR2 as YSLEER. V was shortened by 0 bases and J by 7 bases, with 16 bases between the two germline ends. CDR3 sequence reads: CASSQDPQPSRNTIYF. For the CDR3, the DNA is TGCGCCAGCAGCCAAGATCCACAGCCCTCACGGAACACCATATATTTT.

The V gene is TRBV9, the J gene TRBJ2-7; 7 nucleotides align to TRBD2. After removal of 4 bases from V and 0 bases from J, the junction contained 7 bases not matched to a gene. The germline CDR1 and CDR2 sequences are SGDLS and YYNGEE. The length of the CDR3 is 15 residues. The CDR3: CASSLGGGSSYEQYF. CDR3 bases: TGTGCCAGCAGCCTGGGGGGGGGAAGCTCCTACGAGCAGTACTTC.

V usage is TRBV5-4 and J usage is TRBJ1-3; TRBD1 agrees at 12 bases. Germline CDR1 SGHNT, CDR2 YYREEE (reference sequence). V dropped 4 bases and J dropped 4; count of bases not matched to a gene: 6. This CDR3 spans 16 amino acids. CDR3 DNA sequence: TGTGCCAGCAGCAGAAGGGACAGGGGGCAGGGAAACACCATATATTTT. Protein sequence: CASSRRDRGQGNTIYF.

The chain recombines TRBV5-1 with TRBJ2-7; TRBD2 agrees at 8 bases. Trimming took 4 bases from V and 1 from J; bases not matched to a gene: 7. CDR3 length: 15 residues. In germline, CDR1 is SGHRS, CDR2 YFSETQ. This CDR3 reads CASSQTASGSYEQYF. In DNA, the CDR3 is TGCGCCAGCAGCCAAACAGCTAGCGGGTCCTACGAGCAGTACTTC.

The rearrangement links TRBV5-6 to TRBJ2-2; 14 nucleotides agree with TRBD2. The CDR3 loop spans 17 amino acids. CDR1 is SGHDT and CDR2 is YYEEEE in the germline V gene. V trimming: 4 bases; J trimming: 5 bases; junction bases outside the gene matches: 7. CDR3 nucleotides: TGTGCCAGCAGCAAAACCCGGACTAGCGGGGGGACCGGGGAGCTGTTTTTT. It codes for CASSKTRTSGGTGELFF.

The chain is built from TRBV7-6 and TRBJ1-1, with D uncertain. The V gene's germline CDR1 is SGHVS and CDR2 FNYEAQ. Trimming stripped 5 bases from V and 0 bases from J, with 16 bases between. The CDR3 loop spans 16 amino acids. For the CDR3, the DNA is TGTGCCAGCAGCCAACACGGAGGAAACTTGAACACTGAAGCTTTCTTT. Encoded protein: CASSQHGGNLNTEAFF.

The chain couples TRBV9 to TRBJ2-5; TRBD1 matches at 7 bases. After removal of 3 bases from V and 2 bases from J, the junction contained 7 bases not matched to a gene. This CDR3 comprises 15 residues. The germline gives CDR1 SGDLS, CDR2 YYNGEE. CDR3 protein: CASSDRDRNQETQYF. CDR3 in DNA: TGTGCCAGCAGCGATCGGGACAGAAATCAAGAGACCCAGTACTTC. The variable domain in full, completed from reference TRBV9 and TRBJ2-5, reads DSGVTQTPKHLITATGQRVTLRCSPRSGDLSVYWYQQSLDQGLQFLIQYYNGEERAKGNILERFSAQQFPDLHSELNLSSLELGDSALYFCASSDRDRNQETQYFGPGTRLLVL.

The chain has TRBV30 and TRBJ2-3; the D gene is possibly TRBD2 (5 bases). V dropped 5 bases and J dropped 1 base, with 7 bases sitting between them. The CDR3 extends over 12 amino acids. Germline V gene sequence: CDR1 GTSNPN, CDR2 SVGIG (reference sequence). CDR3 nucleotides: TGTGCCTGGGGACTGGGCACAGATACGCAGTATTTT. It codes for CAWGLGTDTQYF.

V gene TRBV11-2 combines with J gene TRBJ2-7; 8 positions match TRBD2. CDR1 is SGHAT and CDR2 is FQNNGV in the germline V gene. CDR3 length equals 16 residues. J gave up 3 bases and V 1 base, and 8 bases lay outside the gene matches. In DNA, the CDR3 is TGTGCCAGCAGCTTAGTCATCTTAGCGGGGTTCTACGAGCAGTACTTC. Protein: CASSLVILAGFYEQYF.

The chain joins TRBV7-2 to TRBJ1-5; D gene ambiguous. Germline lookup yields CDR1 SGHTA and CDR2 FQGNSA. The ends were cut back, 1 base at V and 7 bases at J, with 8 bases in the middle. This CDR3 has 13 amino acids. The CDR3 is CASSLGLAQPQHF. CDR3 DNA sequence: TGTGCCAGCAGCTTAGGGCTAGCGCAGCCCCAGCATTTT.